The TCR beta chain described here comes from a study of blood T cells in healthy people across ages. Primers used in a second PCR of about 6 to 11 cycles were a sample-barcoded 5' primer and a J-beta primer mix. TCRdb independently ran MiXCR on the 5' RACE reads; one entry per CDR3 protein. The sample carries about 780,000 distinct CDR3 sequences, roughly 25% recorded once. The same data also contributed to another study, on T cells of mothers and their children.

Sequencing input: blood. The TCR originated in a boy between 10 and 17 years old in good health.

The CDR3 coding sequence is TGCGCCAGCAGCCCGACGGGGGGTAGGTTGACGTATGGCTACACCTTC. It yields the protein CASSPTGGRLTYGYTF. The chain uses TRBV4-1 and TRBJ1-2; possible D gene TRBD1, 5 bases. CDR3 length equals 16 residues. V was shortened by 4 bases and J by 5 bases, with 20 bases between the two germline ends. Germline CDR1 and CDR2: MGHRA and YSYEKL.